A single sample gave rise to the 3 T cell receptor beta chains below, sequenced in a study of T-cell memory formation after mild COVID-19. Each CDR3 protein is one row after TCRdb ran MiXCR on the 5' RACE reads. The sample carries roughly 550,000 distinct CDR3 sequences, roughly 22% recorded once. Sequencing input: PBMCs or a T cell subset sorted from them (not recorded which). Receptor source: an adult woman who had mild COVID-19 (a few samples of this study predate the infection). Cell type and time point are not known.

A few counts support this clonotype. This rearrangement joins TRBV5-4 to TRBJ1-1; 9 bases fit TRBD1. Trimming cost V 4 bases and J 5 bases; bases outside gene matches: 6. This CDR3 region has 14 residues. Germline CDR1 and CDR2: SGHNT and YYREEE (reference sequence). This CDR3 is CASSPQGAWTEAFF. In DNA form, the CDR3 reads TGTGCCAGCAGCCCACAGGGGGCCTGGACTGAAGCTTTCTTT.

The rearrangement joins TRBV5-1 to TRBJ2-7; D remains unclear. Germline assignment: CDR1 SGHRS and CDR2 YFSETQ. V was cut by 4 bases and J by 3 bases, with 14 bases left in between. The CDR3 has 14 residues. The CDR3 region is CASSPQVSNYEQYF. For the CDR3, the DNA is TGCGCCAGCAGCCCGCAAGTCAGCAACTACGAGCAGTACTTC.

This rearrangement joins TRBV10-2 to TRBJ1-4, with 9 nucleotides matching TRBD1. This CDR3 is built from 14 residues. Germline V gene data show CDR1 as WSHSY and CDR2 as SAAADI. After removal of 3 bases from V and 9 bases from J, the junction contained 5 bases not matched to a gene. This CDR3 reads CASSERTGAKKLFF. The CDR3 DNA sequence: TGCGCCAGCAGTGAAAGGACAGGGGCGAAAAAACTGTTTTTT.